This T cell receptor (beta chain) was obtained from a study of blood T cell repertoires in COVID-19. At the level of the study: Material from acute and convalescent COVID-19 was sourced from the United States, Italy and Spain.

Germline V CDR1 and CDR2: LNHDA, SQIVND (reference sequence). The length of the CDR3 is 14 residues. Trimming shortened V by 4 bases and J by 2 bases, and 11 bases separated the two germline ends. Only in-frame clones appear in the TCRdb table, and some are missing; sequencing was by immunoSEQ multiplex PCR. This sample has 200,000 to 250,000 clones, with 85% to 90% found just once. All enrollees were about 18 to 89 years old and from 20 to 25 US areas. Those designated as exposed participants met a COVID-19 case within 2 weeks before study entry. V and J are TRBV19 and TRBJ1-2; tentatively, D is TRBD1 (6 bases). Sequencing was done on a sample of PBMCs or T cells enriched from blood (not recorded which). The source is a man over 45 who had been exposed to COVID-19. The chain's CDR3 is CASSNRVRNYGYTF. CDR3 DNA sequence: TGTGCCAGTAGTAACAGGGTCAGAAACTATGGCTACACCTTC.